Here is one T cell receptor (beta chain) with its context. Its antigen is undetermined. TCRdb re-derived calls from the reads in MiXCR, one entry per CDR3 protein. The table records 60,000 to 75,000 distinct CDR3 sequences, 20% to 25% of them present only once. With V trimmed by 5 bases and J by 10 bases, 11 bases remained unmatched. Germline lookup yields CDR1 MDHEN and CDR2 SYDVKM. The CDR3 length is 15 residues. The data stem from a study of type 1 regulatory T cells. Whole-study results and caveats: Tr1 cells had a more restricted TCR repertoire than non-Tr1 cells.

This clonotype was obtained from a human donor in good health. V gene TRBV28 combines with J gene TRBJ1-6; 7 bases line up with TRBD1. The sequencing sample was made of cultured type 1 regulatory T (Tr1) cells, either the whole culture or a sorted fraction (not recorded which). CDR3 DNA sequence: TGTGCCAGCAGTCCCGCGAGACAGGGATACTCACCCCTCCACTTT. It is translated as CASSPARQGYSPLHF.